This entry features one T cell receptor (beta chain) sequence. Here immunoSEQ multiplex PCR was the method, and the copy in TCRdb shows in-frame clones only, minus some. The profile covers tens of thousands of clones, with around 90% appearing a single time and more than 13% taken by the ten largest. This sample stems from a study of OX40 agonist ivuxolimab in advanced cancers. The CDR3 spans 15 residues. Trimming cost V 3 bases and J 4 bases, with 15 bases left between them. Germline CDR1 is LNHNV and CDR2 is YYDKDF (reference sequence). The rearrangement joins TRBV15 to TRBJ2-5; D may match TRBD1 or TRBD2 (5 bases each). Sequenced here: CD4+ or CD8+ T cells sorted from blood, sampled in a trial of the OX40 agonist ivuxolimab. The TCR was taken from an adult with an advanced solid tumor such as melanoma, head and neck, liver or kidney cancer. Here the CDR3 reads CATSRSGRFGETQYF. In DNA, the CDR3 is TGTGCCACCAGCAGGTCGGGACGTTTTGGAGAGACCCAGTACTTC. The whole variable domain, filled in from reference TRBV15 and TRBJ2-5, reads DAMVIQNPRYQVTQFGKPVTLSCSQTLNHNVMYWYQQKSSQAPKLLFHYYDKDFNNEADTPDNFQSRRPNTSFCFLDIRSPGLGDTAMYLCATSRSGRFGETQYFGPGTRLLVL.